The entry below describes one T cell receptor (beta chain). Antigen specificity is unknown. Germline CDR1 reads SGHTA; CDR2 reads FQGNSA. V dropped 1 base and J dropped 8; count of bases not matched to a gene: 9. The CDR3 loop spans 15 amino acids. The assay was immunoSEQ multiplex PCR, and TCRdb's table has in-frame clones only and misses some. This sample has around 2.3 million clones; more than 90% occur once, and the top ten carry approximately 0.13%. This specimen comes from a study of shared clonotypes between healthy human individuals. Notes on the study in general: Naive CD4 clonotype sharing across four donors was approximately 5%.

Material: naive CD4+ T cells sorted from blood. Subset specified: CD45RA+ positively selected. The chain employs TRBV7-2 and TRBJ1-2; 8 nucleotides line up with TRBD1. This sequence originates from a man aged 18 to 30 in good health. CDR3 residues: CASSLEAAGGQGYTF. As DNA, the CDR3 is TGTGCCAGCAGCTTAGAGGCAGCAGGGGGCCAGGGCTACACCTTC.